This T cell receptor (beta chain) was recovered during a study of regulatory T cells in long-lasting Graves disease. Arm-PCR of CDR3 regions with iRepertoire HTBI primers generated TCR beta libraries. MiXCR, applied by TCRdb to the multiplex PCR reads, yields one record per CDR3 protein. Of approximately 210,000 distinct CDR3 sequences listed, about 16% are singletons. General observations from the study: Thyroid tissue was not studied; only peripheral blood was.

At least ten counts were recorded for this clonotype. Its antigen is currently unknown. Time point defined: newly diagnosed GD, antithyroid drugs for less than 3 months. RNA from PBMCs was the source of the TCR library. This receptor was taken from a female donor with Graves disease. The sample was peripheral blood mononuclear cells (PBMCs), taken at new diagnosis, from a patient treated with antithyroid drugs.

Here the CDR3 DNA reads TGTGCCAGCAGCGCTACAGGGGGAAGCACTGAAGCTTTCTTT. It specifies CASSATGGSTEAFF. The V and J genes are TRBV7-2 and TRBJ1-1; 8 positions match TRBD1. The junction had 6 bases not matched to a gene; V was cut back by 5 bases and J by 4 bases. Per the germline V gene, CDR1 is SGHTA and CDR2 is FQGNSA. There are 14 residues in the CDR3. The full variable domain, with the rest looked up from reference TRBV7-2 and TRBJ1-1, is GAGVSQSPSNKVTEKGKDVELRCDPISGHTALYWYRQSLGQGLEFLIYFQGNSAPDKSGLPSDRFSAERTGGSVSTLTIQRTQQEDSAVYLCASSATGGSTEAFFGQGTRLTVV.